This entry features one TCR beta chain sequence. What it recognizes is unknown. Clones were read by immunoSEQ multiplex PCR, and TCRdb kept only the in-frame ones, dropping some. The sample has about 1.1 million clones; roughly 74% are singletons. The CDR3 sequence is 13 residues long. The sample originates from a study of shared clonotypes between healthy human individuals. In the study overall: Each donor had three CD4 naive, three CD4 memory, two CD8 naive and one CD8 memory plate. Study-level points and caveats: In this cohort, only blood was sampled, and tissue repertoires likely differ.

The source material was memory CD4+ T cells from PBMCs. Subset in this sample: CD45RA-negative fraction. V and J are TRBV1 and TRBJ2-5; TRBD2, as called in the table, went unchecked against the DNA. TRBV1 is an annotated pseudogene. The sequence was collected from a man aged 18-30 years in good health. Some clones in this sample may be carry-over from other donors' samples. The CDR3 loop reads CTSSPGDSGTQYF. In DNA, the CDR3 is TGCACCAGCAGCCCGGGGGACTCGGGGACCCAGTACTTC.